This is a list of T cell receptor beta chains from one sample in a study of blood T cell repertoires in COVID-19. Here immunoSEQ multiplex PCR was the method, and the copy in TCRdb shows in-frame clones only, minus some. The profile covers tens of thousands of clones, with around 82% appearing a single time and 16% taken by the ten largest. The sample comprised peripheral blood. These receptor sequences come from a man aged 70-80 years with acute or convalescent COVID-19. Both conserved end residues are part of each CDR3. A D gene is named only where the DNA matches it firmly. Size is omitted from some rows. Given values are once, few, many or a class for expanded clones.

NA	TRBD1	TRBV5-1	TRBJ2-5	TGCGCCAGCAGCCCCGGGACAGGGCAAGAGACCCAGTACTTC	CASSPGTGQETQYF
NA	TRBD1	TRBV6-5	TRBJ1-1	TGTGCCAGCAGTTGGGACAGGGTTTTCACTGAAGCTTTCTTT	CASSWDRVFTEAFF
NA	NA	TRBV29-1	TRBJ1-1	TGCAGCGTTCTGGGGCTTACCGTAGACACTGAAGCTTTCTTT	CSVLGLTVDTEAFF
NA	TRBD1	TRBV7-2	TRBJ2-7	TGTGCCAGCAGATACACAGGGGGCTTGTCCTACGAGCAGTACTTC	CASRYTGGLSYEQYF
NA	NA	TRBV19	TRBJ1-3	TGTGCCAGTAGTATGATTCCGGGAGCGAACACTGGAAACACCATATATTTT	CASSMIPGANTGNTIYF
NA	NA	TRBV21-1	TRBJ1-1	TGTGCCAGCAGCAAAGCCAAAGGTAGACAGCTGAACAGGACTGAAGCTTTCTTT	CASSKAKGRQLNRTEAFF
once	NA	TRBV7-8	TRBJ1-2	TGTGCCAGCAGCCTGGACAGCAACTATGGCTACACCTTC	CASSLDSNYGYTF
NA	NA	TRBV4-1	TRBJ1-6	TGCGCCAGCAGCCAAGTAGCCGTCTCGTCCCTCCACTTT	CASSQVAVSSLHF
NA	TRBD2	TRBV19	TRBJ2-3	TGTGCCAGTAGTATTCTTTTGGGACGGGGGGCAGATACGCAGTATTTT	CASSILLGRGADTQYF
NA	NA	TRBV29-1	TRBJ2-2	TGCAGCGTTGGCGAGACAGCAAGCACCGGGGAGCTGTTTTTT	CSVGETASTGELFF
NA	NA	TRBV29-1	TRBJ1-2	TGCAGCGTTGGAGGGTCAGGCTACACCTTC	CSVGGSGYTF
NA	NA	TRBV10-3	TRBJ2-7	TGTGCCATCAGAGGTAGCGGTCAGACCTACGAGCAGTACTTC	CAIRGSGQTYEQYF
NA	NA	TRBV2	TRBJ2-5	TGTGCCAGCATCCGAAGGGGGGCTAGCGGAGCCCAAGAGACCCAGTACTTC	CASIRRGASGAQETQYF
NA	NA	TRBV23-1	TRBJ2-7	TGCGCCAGCAGTCAGCAGGGCTACGAGCAGTACTTC	CASSQQGYEQYF
NA	TRBD1	TRBV9	TRBJ2-7	TGTGCCAGCAGCCCAGGACAGGCAGACTACGAGCAGTACTTC	CASSPGQADYEQYF
NA	NA	TRBV6-1	TRBJ1-2	TGTGCCAGCAGTTCAGGACAGCTACGGAATGGCTACACCTTC	CASSSGQLRNGYTF
NA	NA	TRBV6-5	TRBJ2-5	TGTGCCAGCAGTTACGCAGGGCGACAAGAGACCCAGTACTTC	CASSYAGRQETQYF
few	NA	TRBV3-1/TRBV3-2	TRBJ2-7	TGTGCCAGCAGCCAAGTCGCAGGGGCCGCCTCCTACGAGCAGTACTTC	CASSQVAGAASYEQYF
NA	NA	TRBV5-1	TRBJ1-5	TGCGCCAGCAGCTTGGTCTCAGGGGCACAGCCCCAGCATTTT	CASSLVSGAQPQHF
NA	NA	TRBV7-2	TRBJ2-2	TGTGCCAGCAGCTTAGTAACGGGAGCCGGGGAGCTGTTTTTT	CASSLVTGAGELFF
NA	TRBD2	TRBV10-3	TRBJ2-7	TGTGCCATCAGTGAGCGTGGGACTAGCGGGAGGCGCTCCTACGAGCAGTACTTC	CAISERGTSGRRSYEQYF
NA	NA	TRBV4-3	TRBJ2-6	TGCGCCAGCAGCCAACGCAGCTCTGGGGCCAACGTCCTGACTTTC	CASSQRSSGANVLTF
NA	NA	TRBV28	TRBJ2-1	TGTGCCAGCAGATGGGACTCCAGCTCCTACAATGAGCAGTTCTTC	CASRWDSSSYNEQFF
NA	NA	TRBV5-6	TRBJ1-2	TGTGCCAGCAGCGAAGGGGTGGACTATGGCTACACCTTC	CASSEGVDYGYTF
NA	NA	TRBV30	TRBJ2-2	TGTGCCTGGACAGGTCCTCCCGCCGGGGAGCTGTTTTTT	CAWTGPPAGELFF
NA	NA	TRBV5-8	TRBJ1-5	TGTGCCAGCAGCCTGGACAGAAATCAGCCCCAGCATTTT	CASSLDRNQPQHF
NA	NA	TRBV10-2	TRBJ2-2	TGCGCCAGCAGTGCCCCCGGTGCAGCGGCCCACGCGAACACCGGGGAGCTGTTTTTT	CASSAPGAAAHANTGELFF
few	TRBD1	TRBV5-6	TRBJ1-5	TGTGCCAGCAGCTCCCGGGACAGGACATATCAGCCCCAGCATTTT	CASSSRDRTYQPQHF
NA	NA	TRBV7-9	TRBJ1-5	TGTGCCAGCAGCCAGCAAGGAAAAGAGGGTCAGCCCCAGCATTTT	CASSQQGKEGQPQHF
NA	TRBD1	TRBV7-9	TRBJ1-4	TGTGCCAGCAGCCTCAAGACAGGGGTAGACGAAAAACTGTTTTTT	CASSLKTGVDEKLFF
NA	TRBD1	TRBV11-3	TRBJ2-3	TGTGCCAGCAGCCAACGACAGGGCGGCACAGATACGCAGTATTTT	CASSQRQGGTDTQYF
NA	NA	TRBV7-8	TRBJ2-7	TGTGCCAGCAGCTTGAGTACCTTCTACGAGCAGTACTTC	CASSLSTFYEQYF
NA	TRBD2	TRBV9	TRBJ2-1	TGTGCCAGCAGCTCAGCGACTAGCGGGGGGGCCAAGAATGAGCAGTTCTTC	CASSSATSGGAKNEQFF
NA	NA	TRBV7-9	TRBJ1-2	TGTGCCAGCAGCCGAGATGGCTACACCTTC	CASSRDGYTF
NA	NA	TRBV27	TRBJ1-1	TGTGCCAGCAGTTTAATTCGGCAGGCGACGCTACCTGAAGCTTTCTTT	CASSLIRQATLPEAFF
NA	NA	TRBV30	TRBJ2-5	TGTGCCTGGAGTCGGGGGAACCAAGAGACCCAGTACTTC	CAWSRGNQETQYF
NA	NA	TRBV20-1	TRBJ2-7	TGCAGTGCCCAAGACACGTACGAGCAGTACTTC	CSAQDTYEQYF
NA	NA	TRBV19	TRBJ2-7	TGTGCCACGCGCTGGGAGGACGAGCAGTACTTC	CATRWEDEQYF
NA	NA	TRBV9	TRBJ2-2	TGTGCCAGCAGCTTGACCGGGACATCGAACACCGGGGAGCTGTTTTTT	CASSLTGTSNTGELFF
NA	TRBD2	TRBV7-2	TRBJ2-5	TGTGCCAGCAGCATAAGCGGGGGGCTCCAAGAGACCCAGTACTTC	CASSISGGLQETQYF
NA	NA	TRBV6-5	TRBJ1-3	TGTGCCAGCAGTTACTCCCCGCAGGGTTTAGGAAACACCATATATTTT	CASSYSPQGLGNTIYF
NA	NA	TRBV20-1	TRBJ1-4	TGCAGTGCTAGTAATCGGGAGGGTTATGAAAAACTGTTTTTT	CSASNREGYEKLFF
NA	NA	TRBV7-9	TRBJ2-1	TGTGCCAGCAGCTTAGTAGAAGAGTTCTTC	CASSLVEEFF
NA	NA	TRBV21-1	TRBJ2-2	TGTGCCAGCAGCAAAAAAAGAGGAGCTACGGTTACACACGCAGACAACACCGGGGAGCTGTTTTTT	CASSKKRGATVTHADNTGELFF
NA	TRBD2	TRBV5-4	TRBJ2-3	TGTGCCAGCAGCTTAGGCGGGGGGCCCCCAGATACGCAGTATTTT	CASSLGGGPPDTQYF
NA	TRBD1	TRBV2	TRBJ2-7	TGTGCCAGCAGCCGGGACAGCAAATACGAGCAGTACTTC	CASSRDSKYEQYF
NA	TRBD2	TRBV19	TRBJ2-7	TGTGCCAGTAGTATTGGTAGCGCGGGGGACTACTACGAGCAGTACTTC	CASSIGSAGDYYEQYF
NA	NA	TRBV5-1	TRBJ1-1	TGCGCCAGCAGCTTGACAGTTCTAGCCCCGAACACTGAAGCTTTCTTT	CASSLTVLAPNTEAFF